Listed below are T cell receptor beta chains from one sample, sequenced in a study of blood T cell repertoires in COVID-19. Libraries were prepared by immunoSEQ multiplex PCR; TCRdb keeps only in-frame clonotypes and omits some of them. The sample carries about 64,000 clones, approximately 80% recorded once. The specimen was peripheral blood. The receptors here all came from a man aged 80 or over with acute or convalescent COVID-19. Each CDR3 is given without its conserved first and last residue. The order of the fields is clone size, V gene, J gene, CDR3 protein. A row's size may be missing; if present it is once, few, many or a size class.

-	TRBV20-1	TRBJ1-1	SASSGDEAF
few	TRBV3-1/TRBV3-2	TRBJ1-5	ASSQGGQAGGNQPQH
-	TRBV18	TRBJ1-1	ASSPLTEMNTEAF
-	TRBV19	TRBJ1-2	ATLGKLDAGYT
-	TRBV6-1	TRBJ1-2	ASSVLPGQGFQGYT
once	TRBV7-8	TRBJ2-5	ASSLGAASPHGGQY
-	TRBV11-3	TRBJ2-1	ASSLGQGRYNEQF
once	TRBV4-1	TRBJ1-6	ASSQEQFDSYNSPLH
-	TRBV9	TRBJ1-2	ASSAQGPYGYT
-	TRBV2	TRBJ1-1	ASLQGPNTEAF
once	TRBV4-1	TRBJ1-3	ASSPREWAGNTIY
few	TRBV5-1	TRBJ2-5	ATSQSGADRGETQY
-	TRBV6-5	TRBJ1-4	ASRGGPATNEKLF
few	TRBV11-2	TRBJ2-7	ASSLNRVSSYEQY
-	TRBV6-1	TRBJ1-5	ASSEGLSFSNQPQH
-	TRBV18	TRBJ1-2	ASSPRQGDGYT